The clone carrying this T cell receptor (beta chain) came up once. The data were obtained in a study of cytomegalovirus exposure and HLA in healthy donors. The PCR made use of 60 Vbeta and 13 Jbeta primers. Method: immunoSEQ multiplex PCR; TCRdb's copy keeps in-frame clones and lacks some. The sample yields approximately 120,000 clones, roughly 76% seen once. The V gene's germline CDR1 is GTSNPN and CDR2 SVGIG (reference sequence). The CDR3 covers 13 residues. With 1 base removed from V and 5 bases from J, the gap between germline ends came to 9 bases. The sequence came from a woman aged 35 to 49 in good health and CMV-seropositive. The V call is TRBV30, the J call TRBJ1-5; weak D call: TRBD1 (6 bases). Sequencing was done on a sample of PBMCs. For the CDR3, the DNA is TGTGCCTGGAGTGACAGGGTAGATCAGCCCCAGCATTTT. It specifies CAWSDRVDQPQHF.